The 15 T cell receptor beta chains given below trace back to one sample, sequenced in a study of cytomegalovirus exposure and HLA in healthy donors. Primers included in the PCR were 60 Vbeta and 13 Jbeta primers. Clones were read by immunoSEQ multiplex PCR, and TCRdb kept only the in-frame ones, dropping some. This table holds 100,000 to 150,000 clones, 75% to 90% found once. The specimen was PBMCs. Receptors originate from a man younger than 35 in good health and CMV-seropositive.

The chain has TRBV5-1 and TRBJ2-1, with a tentative D call TRBD1 (6 bases). Between the trimmed V and J ends, which lost 5 bases and 4 bases, there was a span of 19 bases. The CDR3 is 16 amino acids. From germline, CDR1 is SGHRS and CDR2 YFSETQ. The CDR3 reads CASSRDEPQGYNEQFF. CDR3 in DNA: TGCGCCAGCAGTCGTGATGAACCCCAGGGGTACAATGAGCAGTTCTTC.

This clone was observed once. This chain joins TRBV21-1 and TRBJ2-7; TRBD1 reflects the table's D call only, with no check against the DNA. TRBV21-1 is a pseudogene locus. This CDR3 is 17 amino acids long. CDR3 sequence reads: CASSKGTGWTSSYEQYF. The CDR3 coding sequence is TGTGCCAGCAGCAAGGGGACAGGGTGGACGAGCTCCTACGAGCAGTACTTC.

This chain links TRBV30 with TRBJ2-7, with TRBD1 matching over 8 bases. Losses at the gene ends were 2 bases for V and 6 bases for J; bases not matched to a gene: 9. The germline V gene has CDR1 GTSNPN and CDR2 SVGIG (reference sequence). This CDR3 contains 14 residues. CDR3 sequence (DNA): TGTGCCTGGAGTCCGGACAGGGCAGCCTTCGAGCAGTACTTC. Protein: CAWSPDRAAFEQYF.

The rearrangement links TRBV5-1 to TRBJ2-1, with 10 bases matching TRBD1. The CDR3 has 15 amino acids. Germline V gives CDR1 SGHRS, CDR2 YFSETQ. V gave up 3 bases and J gave up 7 bases; unmatched junction bases: 7. Here the CDR3 reads CASSYPGQGRNEQFF. The CDR3 bases are TGCGCCAGCAGCTACCCGGGACAGGGGAGGAATGAGCAGTTCTTC.

This rearrangement joins TRBV7-9 to TRBJ2-1; D might be TRBD2 (5 bases). The CDR3 loop spans 15 amino acids. Germline V gene lookup returns CDR1 SEHNR and CDR2 FQNEAQ (reference sequence). V shed 8 bases and J shed 7 bases, with 21 bases lying between them. The CDR3 region is CASAPEGGYSNEQFF. CDR3 nucleotide sequence: TGTGCCAGCGCTCCCGAGGGCGGGTACTCGAATGAGCAGTTCTTC.

V usage is TRBV6-1 and J usage is TRBJ1-1, with D uncertain. Germline V gene sequence: CDR1 MNHNS, CDR2 SASEGT. This CDR3 contains 14 residues. V lost 2 bases to trimming and J lost 1 base, with 8 bases between them. Here the CDR3 reads CASSELGENTEAFF. The CDR3 bases are TGTGCCAGCAGTGAATTAGGAGAGAACACTGAAGCTTTCTTT.

The CDR3 here is CASSKDSSYNEQFF. In DNA, the CDR3 is TGTGCCAGCAGCAAAGACAGCTCCTACAATGAGCAGTTCTTC. V usage is TRBV21-1 and J usage is TRBJ2-1; the listed D gene, TRBD1, was not tested against the DNA. TRBV21-1 is given as a pseudogene. The CDR3 is 14 amino acids.

This chain links TRBV29-1 with TRBJ1-3; 7 bases line up with TRBD1. The CDR3 is 15 amino acids. The J segment lost 1 base and the V segment lost 1 base, leaving 4 bases of the junction unmatched. The germline V gene encodes CDR1 SQVTM and CDR2 ANQGSEA. The CDR3 DNA reads as TGCAGCGTTGAAGGTTCAGGGGGATCTGGAAACACCATATATTTT. Translating gives CSVEGSGGSGNTIYF.

This clone has only a few counts. This sample also contains other DNA sequences that code for the same CDR3. The CDR3 bases are TGTGCCAGCAGCTCCACCCGGGAGCCAGCCCAAGAGACCCAGTACTTC. This encodes CASSSTREPAQETQYF. The V call is TRBV9, the J call TRBJ2-5; a weak D match, TRBD2 (6 bases). Germline CDR1 SGDLS, CDR2 YYNGEE. The V end was cut by 4 bases, the J end by 1 base, with 17 bases between. CDR3 length equals 16 residues.

This clone showed up just a few times. The chain couples TRBV14 to TRBJ2-7; maybe TRBD1 (5 bases). From germline, CDR1 is SGHDN and CDR2 FVKESK. This CDR3 is built from 14 residues. Trimming shortened V by 4 bases and J by 3 bases, and 13 bases separated the two germline ends. CDR3 sequence (DNA): TGTGCCAGCAGCCCCGAGACAGCGAGCTACGAGCAGTACTTC. Protein sequence: CASSPETASYEQYF.

The V and J genes are TRBV7-6 and TRBJ2-2, with 7 bases that match TRBD2. Trimming at V came to 5 bases and at J to 5 bases, leaving 5 bases not matched to a gene. In germline, CDR1 is SGHVS, CDR2 FNYEAQ. The CDR3 has 14 residues. This chain's CDR3 is CASSPRGETGELFF. CDR3 sequence (DNA): TGTGCCAGCAGCCCCCGGGGGGAGACCGGGGAGCTGTTTTTT. Looking up the rest from reference TRBV7-6 and TRBJ2-2 gives the full variable domain: GAGVSQSPRYKVTKRGQDVALRCDPISGHVSLYWYRQALGQGPEFLTYFNYEAQQDKSGLPNDRFSAERPEGSISTLTIQRTEQRDSAMYRCASSPRGETGELFFGEGSRLTVL.

V and J are TRBV28 and TRBJ2-5, with TRBD2 identical over 10 bases. The germline V gene has CDR1 MDHEN and CDR2 SYDVKM. This CDR3 is 17 amino acids long. The V gene end was trimmed by 1 base and the J gene end by 2 bases; junction bases not matched to a gene: 7. CDR3 region: CASSLFGRTSGQETQYF. The DNA of the CDR3 is TGTGCCAGCAGTTTATTCGGACGGACTAGCGGACAAGAGACCCAGTACTTC.

The table lists this clone with a count of one. J is TRBJ1-2 and V is TRBV23-1; perhaps TRBD1 as D (5 bases). TRBV23-1 counts as an open reading frame of uncertain function. The V gene lost 6 bases and the J gene lost 3 bases, with 20 bases spanning the gap. This CDR3 has 16 amino acids. CDR3: CASSSWGGVRDYGYTF. The CDR3 DNA reads as TGCGCCAGCAGCTCGTGGGGGGGGGTCCGAGACTATGGCTACACCTTC.

This clone showed up just once. V usage is TRBV6-1 and J usage is TRBJ2-5, with TRBD1 matching over 9 bases. Germline V CDR1 and CDR2: MNHNS, SASEGT. The CDR3 covers 12 residues. V lost 8 bases, J lost 4 bases, and 2 bases stayed unmatched. The CDR3 coding sequence is TGTGCCAGCCGGGGACAGGGAGAGACCCAGTACTTC. This translates into CASRGQGETQYF.

The chain couples TRBV6-1 to TRBJ1-2; 7 positions agree with TRBD1. Germline trimming cut 4 bases from V and 7 bases from J; bases unmatched to any gene: 12. The CDR3 is 15 residues long. Germline V lookup: CDR1 MNHNS, CDR2 SASEGT. The CDR3 region is CASSVYETGHGGYTF. CDR3 in DNA: TGTGCCAGCAGTGTCTACGAGACAGGGCACGGTGGCTACACCTTC.